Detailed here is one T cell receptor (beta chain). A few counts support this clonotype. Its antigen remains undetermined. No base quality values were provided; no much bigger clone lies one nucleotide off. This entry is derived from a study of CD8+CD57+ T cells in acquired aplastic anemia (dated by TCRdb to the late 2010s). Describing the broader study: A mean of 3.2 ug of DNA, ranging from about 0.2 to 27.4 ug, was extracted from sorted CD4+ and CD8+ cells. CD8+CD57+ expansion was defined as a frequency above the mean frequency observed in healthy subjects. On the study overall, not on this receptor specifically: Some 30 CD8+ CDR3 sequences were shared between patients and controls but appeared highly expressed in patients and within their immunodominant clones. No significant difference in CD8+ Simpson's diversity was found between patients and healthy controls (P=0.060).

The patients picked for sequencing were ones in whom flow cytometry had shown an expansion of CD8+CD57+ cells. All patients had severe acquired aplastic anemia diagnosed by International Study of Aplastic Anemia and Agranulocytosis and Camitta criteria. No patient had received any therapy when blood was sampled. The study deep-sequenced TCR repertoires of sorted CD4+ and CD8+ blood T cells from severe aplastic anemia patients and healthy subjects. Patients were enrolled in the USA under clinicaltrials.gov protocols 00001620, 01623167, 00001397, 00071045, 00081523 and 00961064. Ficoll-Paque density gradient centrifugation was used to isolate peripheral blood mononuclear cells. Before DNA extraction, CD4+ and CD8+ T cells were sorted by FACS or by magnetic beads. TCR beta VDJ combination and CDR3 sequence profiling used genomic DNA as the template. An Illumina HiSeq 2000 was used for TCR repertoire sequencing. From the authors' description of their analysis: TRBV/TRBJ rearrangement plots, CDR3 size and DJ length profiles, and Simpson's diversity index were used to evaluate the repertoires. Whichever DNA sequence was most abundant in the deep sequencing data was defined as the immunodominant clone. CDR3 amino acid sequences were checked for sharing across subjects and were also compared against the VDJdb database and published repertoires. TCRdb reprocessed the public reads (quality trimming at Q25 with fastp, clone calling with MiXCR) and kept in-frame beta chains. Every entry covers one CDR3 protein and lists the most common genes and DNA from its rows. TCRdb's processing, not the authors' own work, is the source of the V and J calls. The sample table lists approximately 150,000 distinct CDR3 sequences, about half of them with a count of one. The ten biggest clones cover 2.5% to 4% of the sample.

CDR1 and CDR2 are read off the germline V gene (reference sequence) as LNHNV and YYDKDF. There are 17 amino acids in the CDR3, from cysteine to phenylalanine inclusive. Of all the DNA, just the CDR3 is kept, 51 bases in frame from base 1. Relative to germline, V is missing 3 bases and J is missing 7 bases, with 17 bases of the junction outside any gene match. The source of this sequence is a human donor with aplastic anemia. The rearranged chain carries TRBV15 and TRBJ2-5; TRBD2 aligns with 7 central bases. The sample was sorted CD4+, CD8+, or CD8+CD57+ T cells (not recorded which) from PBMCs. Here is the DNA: TGTGCCACCAGCAGTTTATCCTCTAGCGGAGGACGTAGGACCCAGTACTTC. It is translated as CATSSLSSSGGRRTQYF.